The 8 T cell receptor beta chains presented below share a single source sample, sequenced in a study of T cell clonality in common variable immunodeficiency. TCRdb's table, derived via immunoSEQ multiplex PCR, lists solely in-frame clones and lacks some. The sample presents 30,000 to 45,000 clones, none singletons. Material for sequencing was peripheral blood mononuclear cells. The receptors here all came from a person aged 18 to 69 in good health.

This clone appeared many times. The read gets to within 3 residues of the CDR3 end, and the germline J gene fills in the rest. This rearrangement joins TRBV2 to TRBJ2-3, with D perhaps TRBD2 (6 bases). This CDR3 has 15 amino acids. The V and J ends lost 7 bases and 0 bases respectively, with 14 bases between them. Germline values: CDR1 SNHLY, CDR2 FYNNEI. The CDR3 is CASTRLATSTDTQYF. The sequenced part of the CDR3 DNA is TGTGCCAGCACCAGGCTAGCGACTAGCACAGATACG. Together with reference TRBV2 and TRBJ2-3, the CDR3 gives the full variable domain: EPEVTQTPSHQVTQMGQEVILRCVPISNHLYFYWYRQILGQKVEFLVSFYNNEISEKSEIFDDQFSVERPDGSNFTLKIRSTKLEDSAMYFCASTRLATSTDTQYFGPGTRLTVL.

This clone was seen repeatedly, ten times or more. The read terminates 3 residues before the CDR3 end, so the remaining end is supplied by the germline J gene. The genes are TRBV20-1 and TRBJ2-5; TRBD1 matches 9 bases. J was trimmed by 5 bases and V by 4 bases; bases with no gene match: 11. Germline values: CDR1 DFQATT, CDR2 SNEGSKA (reference sequence). The CDR3 runs to 15 residues. The DNA read from the CDR3 is TGCAGTGCTAACCCTATACAGGGGGCGGGGGAGACC. This encodes CSANPIQGAGET. The entire CDR3 sequence reads CSANPIQGAGETQYF.

The table lists this clone with many counts. The CDR3 goes on 3 residues after the read ends, and that part is filled in from the germline J gene. The chain uses TRBV9 and TRBJ2-1, with TRBD2 identical over 13 bases. V was clipped by 3 bases and J by 8 bases; unmatched bases: 8. Germline-derived CDR1 and CDR2 are SGDLS and YYNGEE. The CDR3 is 16 residues long. CDR3: CASSATGTSGVDEQFF. CDR3 DNA, as far as it was read: TGTGCCAGCAGCGCGACCGGGACTAGCGGGGTGGATGAG. Combining the CDR3 with reference TRBV9 and TRBJ2-1 gives the whole variable domain DSGVTQTPKHLITATGQRVTLRCSPRSGDLSVYWYQQSLDQGLQFLIQYYNGEERAKGNILERFSAQQFPDLHSELNLSSLELGDSALYFCASSATGTSGVDEQFFGPGTRLTVL.

The sample holds many counts of this clone. The read falls 3 residues short of the CDR3 end, and the missing part is taken from the germline J gene. This sequence joins TRBV19 and TRBJ1-1, with 7 nucleotides matching TRBD1. V gave up 2 bases and J gave up 1 base; unmatched junction bases: 4. The CDR3 is made up of 15 amino acids. Looked up from germline, CDR1 is LNHDA and CDR2 is SQIVND (reference sequence). The CDR3 DNA, read in part, is TGTGCCAGTAGTATACAGCCAGGGGGGAACACTGAA. Translation: CASSIQPGGNTE. The complete CDR3 reads CASSIQPGGNTEAFF.

There are many counts of this clone. The read falls 3 residues short of the CDR3 end, and the missing part is taken from the germline J gene. V gene TRBV29-1 combines with J gene TRBJ1-1, with 7 bases lining up with TRBD1. Germline CDR1 is SQVTM and CDR2 is ANQGSEA. The CDR3 has 13 amino acids. The junction had 4 bases not matched to a gene; V was cut back by 6 bases and J by 0 bases. CDR3 bases read: TGCAGCGTGGGACAGAGAATGAACACTGAA. This sequence encodes CSVGQRMNTE. The entire CDR3 protein reads CSVGQRMNTEAFF.

There are many counts of this clone. CDR3 DNA, as far as it was read: TGTGCCAGCAGCTTACTTGGGACGCCCCGCGGGGATGGC. Its protein is CASSLLGTPRGDG. The whole CDR3 region reads CASSLLGTPRGDGYTF. The gene calls are TRBV7-6 and TRBJ1-2, with D perhaps TRBD1 (5 bases). The DNA ends 3 residues before the CDR3 does, and the rest of the CDR3 is filled in from the germline J gene. The length of the CDR3 is 16 residues. V was clipped by 2 bases and J by 6 bases, with 19 bases between them. The germline V gene has CDR1 SGHVS and CDR2 FNYEAQ.

This clone was picked up many times. The read halts 3 residues ahead of the CDR3 end, with the missing end drawn from the germline J gene. The V gene is TRBV28, the J gene TRBJ1-2; 8 bases fit TRBD1. Germline V CDR1 and CDR2: MDHEN, SYDVKM. The CDR3 is made up of 14 amino acids. Incomplete CDR3 DNA: TGTGCCAGCAGCCGACAGGGGTGGATGGGGGGC. Translated: CASSRQGWMGG. In full, the CDR3 reads CASSRQGWMGGYTF.

This clone has a count of ten or more. The read terminates 3 residues ahead of where the CDR3 ends, so the germline J gene completes it. This chain uses TRBV6-2 or TRBV6-3 with TRBJ2-7; D ambiguous. The V end lost 0 bases, the J end lost 3 bases, and 12 bases lay between the germline ends. The CDR3 has 15 residues. Per the germline V gene, CDR1 is MNHEY and CDR2 is SVGEGT. CDR3 residues: CASSYSASGRYEQYF. The sequenced CDR3 bases are TGTGCCAGCAGTTACTCGGCTAGTGGTCGCTACGAG.